This TCR beta chain stems from a study of T cell repertoires in cytomegalovirus infection. Study summary: TCR beta signatures that were public indicated CMV infection and matching HLA type.

The J segment lost 3 bases and the V segment lost 5 bases, leaving 10 bases of the junction unmatched. Germline V gene lookup returns CDR1 MDHEN and CDR2 SYDVKM. The CDR3 is made up of 17 amino acids. TCRdb re-derived calls from the reads in MiXCR, one entry per CDR3 protein. The sample shows about 260,000 distinct CDR3 sequences, approximately 9.2% of them seen only once. This clonotype was recorded at least ten times. The sample comprised PBMCs. The V and J genes are TRBV28 and TRBJ2-2; 9 nucleotides align to TRBD1. This TCR came from a human donor in good health (CMV status not recorded). Some clones in this sample may be carry-over from other donors' samples. The CDR3 spells CASSPARDRVDTGELFF. The CDR3 nucleotides are TGTGCCAGCAGTCCCGCCCGGGACAGGGTGGACACCGGGGAGCTGTTTTTT. Full variable domain (outside the CDR3, taken from reference TRBV28 and TRBJ2-2): DVKVTQSSRYLVKRTGEKVFLECVQDMDHENMFWYRQDPGLGLRLIYFSYDVKMKEKGDIPEGYSVSREKKERFSLILESASTNQTSMYLCASSPARDRVDTGELFFGEGSRLTVL.